This T cell receptor beta chain is drawn from a study of T cells in Graves' hyperthyroidism and ophthalmopathy. J was trimmed by 8 bases and V by 3 bases; bases with no gene match: 15. CDR3 length: 17 amino acids. Germline V gives CDR1 SGDLS, CDR2 YYNGEE. TCR beta CDR3 regions were amplified from RNA. First-round RT-PCR with HTBI primers amplified the TCR CDR3 region. TCRdb fed the multiplex PCR reads into MiXCR, producing one record per CDR3 protein. Counted here are 250,000 or so distinct CDR3 sequences, roughly 15% occurring once; the ten biggest clones make up about 14%. This sequence was found in a woman aged 40 to 50 with Graves' hyperthyroidism that later progressed to Graves' ophthalmopathy. Sequencing used blood. The chain carries TRBV9 and TRBJ2-1; 9 nucleotides agree with TRBD2. The CDR3, as DNA: TGTGCCAGCAGCGCCCCTAGCGGGGCTAGGGGGAGTTATGAGCAGTTCTTC. Its protein is CASSAPSGARGSYEQFF.